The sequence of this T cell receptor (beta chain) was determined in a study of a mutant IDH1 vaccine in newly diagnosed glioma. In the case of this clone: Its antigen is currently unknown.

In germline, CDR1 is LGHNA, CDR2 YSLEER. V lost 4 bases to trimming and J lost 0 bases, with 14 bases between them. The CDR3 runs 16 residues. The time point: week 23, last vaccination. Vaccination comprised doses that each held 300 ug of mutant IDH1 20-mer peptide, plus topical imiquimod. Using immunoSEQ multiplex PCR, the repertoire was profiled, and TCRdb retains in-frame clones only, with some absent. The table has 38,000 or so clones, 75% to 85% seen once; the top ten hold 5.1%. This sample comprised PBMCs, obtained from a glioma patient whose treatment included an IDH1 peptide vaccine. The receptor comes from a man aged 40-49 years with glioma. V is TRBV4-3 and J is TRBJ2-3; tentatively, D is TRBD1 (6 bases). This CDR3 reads CASSPRGGQSTDTQYF. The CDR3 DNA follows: TGCGCCAGCAGCCCCCGGGGCGGACAGAGCACAGATACGCAGTATTTT.